This TCR beta chain is from a study of blood T cell repertoires in COVID-19. Libraries were prepared by immunoSEQ multiplex PCR; TCRdb keeps only in-frame clonotypes and omits some of them. The sample holds about 250,000 clones, around 89% seen once. The sample consisted of peripheral blood. The TCR was taken from a man younger than 40 with acute or convalescent COVID-19.

In DNA, the CDR3 is TGTGCCAGCAGCGTAGATCCGGGACTAGCTCGCTTCAAAGAGCAGTTCTTC. Its protein is CASSVDPGLARFKEQFF. The chain is built from TRBV9 and TRBJ2-1, with 9 bases lining up with TRBD2. The V gene end was trimmed by 0 bases and the J gene end by 10 bases; junction bases not matched to a gene: 14. Germline values: CDR1 SGDLS, CDR2 YYNGEE. The CDR3 covers 17 residues.